A selection of T cell receptor beta chains follows, all from one sample in a study of cytomegalovirus exposure and HLA in healthy donors. TCRdb's copy holds only in-frame clones and misses some; the assay was immunoSEQ multiplex PCR. The repertoire consists of around 150,000 clones, with 70% to 90% occurring once and the leading ten covering approximately 2.1%. The sample was PBMCs. The source is a woman in her late teens or twenties in good health and CMV-seronegative. Both conserved end residues are part of each CDR3. The order of the fields is CDR3 protein, CDR3 DNA, V gene, D gene, J gene, clone size. A D gene is named only where the DNA matches it firmly. Size values are once, few and many counts, or a class for expanded clones, and some rows have none.

CDR3: CASSYGGVRYGYTF
DNA: TGTGCCAGCAGTTACGGGGGGGTCCGCTATGGCTACACCTTC
V: TRBV6-5
D: NA
J: TRBJ1-2
size: NA

CDR3: CASRGTGPYGYTF
DNA: TGTGCCAGCAGGGGGACAGGCCCCTATGGCTACACCTTC
V: TRBV2
D: TRBD1
J: TRBJ1-2
size: NA

CDR3: CASSPRDRDTDTQYF
DNA: TGTGCCAGCAGCCCACGGGACAGGGACACAGATACGCAGTATTTT
V: TRBV7-9
D: TRBD1
J: TRBJ2-3
size: few

CDR3: CASSFLDRGLTEAFF
DNA: TGTGCCAGCAGCTTCTTGGACAGGGGGCTCACTGAAGCTTTCTTT
V: TRBV5-5
D: TRBD1
J: TRBJ1-1
size: NA

CDR3: CASSAGQNQPQHF
DNA: TGTGCCAGCAGCGCTGGACAGAATCAGCCCCAGCATTTT
V: TRBV9
D: NA
J: TRBJ1-5
size: NA

CDR3: CAISEPADRLSNEKLFF
DNA: TGTGCCATCAGTGAACCCGCGGACAGGCTCAGTAATGAAAAACTGTTTTTT
V: TRBV10-3
D: TRBD1
J: TRBJ1-4
size: once

CDR3: CAWQGTGGGNSF
DNA: TGTGCCTGGCAAGGGACAGGAGGAGGTAATAGCTTC
V: TRBV30
D: TRBD1
J: TRBJ2-7
size: NA

CDR3: CASSLSSGGRDTQYF
DNA: TGCGCCAGCAGCTTGTCTAGCGGGGGGAGGGATACGCAGTATTTT
V: TRBV5-1
D: TRBD2
J: TRBJ2-3
size: NA

CDR3: CASTTFGDTGELFF
DNA: TGTGCCAGCACCACGTTCGGGGACACCGGGGAGCTGTTTTTT
V: TRBV7-9
D: NA
J: TRBJ2-2
size: few

CDR3: CASSERQDNQPQHF
DNA: TGTGCCAGCAGTGAAAGACAGGACAATCAGCCCCAGCATTTT
V: TRBV2
D: NA
J: TRBJ1-5
size: NA

CDR3: CASSLEAGRDGELFF
DNA: TGTGCCAGCAGCTTGGAGGCAGGGCGGGACGGGGAGCTGTTTTTT
V: TRBV5-4
D: NA
J: TRBJ2-2
size: few

CDR3: CASSRENTGELFF
DNA: TGTGCCAGTTCCAGGGAGAACACCGGGGAGCTGTTTTTT
V: TRBV6-1
D: NA
J: TRBJ2-2
size: few

CDR3: CASSSGLAGAPNTGELFF
DNA: TGTGCCAGCAGCTCAGGACTAGCGGGAGCCCCTAACACCGGGGAGCTGTTTTTT
V: TRBV7-9
D: TRBD2
J: TRBJ2-2
size: NA

CDR3: CASSQTRGLNEKLFF
DNA: TGCGCCAGCAGCCAAACCCGGGGACTTAATGAAAAACTGTTTTTT
V: TRBV4-1
D: NA
J: TRBJ1-4
size: few

CDR3: CASSPGEAVQTGELFF
DNA: TGTGCCAGCTCACCCGGTGAGGCGGTGCAAACCGGGGAGCTGTTTTTT
V: TRBV18
D: NA
J: TRBJ2-2
size: once

CDR3: CASRGGSYNEQFF
DNA: TGTGCCAGCCGCGGTGGCAGCTACAATGAGCAGTTCTTC
V: TRBV27
D: NA
J: TRBJ2-1
size: NA

CDR3: CASSPRGAPSYEQYF
DNA: TGTGCCAGCAGTCCTCGGGGGGCCCCATCCTACGAGCAGTACTTC
V: TRBV28
D: NA
J: TRBJ2-7
size: NA